These 5 T cell receptor beta chains originate from one sample sequenced in a study of T cells in Graves' hyperthyroidism and ophthalmopathy. It was RNA transcripts that yielded the amplified TCR beta CDR3 regions. The HTBI primer set served for first-round RT-PCR of the TCR CDR3. MiXCR was run by TCRdb on the multiplex PCR reads, yielding one entry per CDR3 protein. Of 500,000 to 800,000 distinct CDR3 sequences in the sample, 45% were seen once. Sequenced input: peripheral blood or thyroid tissue (not recorded which). All receptors derive from an adult man with Graves' disease, either hyperthyroidism or ophthalmopathy (not recorded which).

There are many counts of this clonotype. The rearrangement uses TRBV6-5 and TRBJ2-7; 7 nucleotides align to TRBD2. With 2 bases clipped from V and 6 bases from J, the junction kept 4 bases outside the gene matches. In germline, CDR1 is MNHEY, CDR2 SVGAGI. There are 13 residues in the CDR3. CDR3 coding DNA: TGTGCCAGCAGTTACCGAGGGACTACCGAGCAGTACTTC. Residues: CASSYRGTTEQYF.

The genes are TRBV6-5 and TRBJ2-7; the D is unclear. V was clipped by 4 bases and J by 3 bases, with 10 bases between them. CDR3 length: 13 residues. Germline V gene data show CDR1 as MNHEY and CDR2 as SVGAGI. CDR3 bases: TGTGCCAGCAGTTCTCGACTCCTCTACGAGCAGTACTTC. This gives the protein CASSSRLLYEQYF.

The chain uses TRBV7-9 and TRBJ2-7; no definite D call. V was cut by 10 bases and J by 3 bases, with 22 bases left in between. The CDR3 totals 15 residues. Germline CDR1 reads SEHNR; CDR2 reads FQNEAQ (reference sequence). The DNA for the CDR3 is TGTGCCAACGCCCCTCCCGCGCCGCCGGGCTACGAGCAGTACTTC. It codes for CANAPPAPPGYEQYF. The whole variable domain, remainder taken from reference TRBV7-9 and TRBJ2-7, is DTGVSQNPRHKITKRGQNVTFRCDPISEHNRLYWYRQTLGQGPEFLTYFQNEAQLEKSRLLSDRFSAERPKGSFSTLEIQRTEQGDSAMYLCANAPPAPPGYEQYFGPGTRLTVT.

The chain combines TRBV20-1 with TRBJ1-1, with TRBD1 as a possible D gene (5 bases). Trimming pared 2 bases from V and 5 bases from J, leaving 15 bases between. CDR3 size: 14 residues. Germline assignment: CDR1 DFQATT and CDR2 SNEGSKA (reference sequence). In DNA form, the CDR3 reads TGCAGTGCTAGAAATAGAAGGGGAGGGACTGAAGCTTTCTTT. The encoded protein is CSARNRRGGTEAFF.

Comment on this clonotype: Possible read error: a much larger clone is one base away. J is TRBJ1-4 and V is TRBV7-9, with 9 bases identical to TRBD1. The CDR3 consists of 15 residues. Germline values: CDR1 SEHNR, CDR2 FQNEAQ (reference sequence). CDR3 amino acids: CTSSADRGTNEKLFF. CDR3 nucleotide sequence: TGTACCAGCAGCGCGGACAGGGGAACTAATGAAAAACTGTTTTTT.